The 9 T cell receptor beta chains given below trace back to one sample, sequenced in a study of shared clonotypes between healthy human individuals. Using immunoSEQ multiplex PCR, the repertoire was profiled, and TCRdb retains in-frame clones only, with some absent. The table shows hundreds of thousands of clones, with 74% occurring only once. The sample was memory CD4+ T cells sorted from blood. Subset specified: CD45RA-negative fraction. These TCRs come from a man aged 30 to 45 in good health.

Worth noting for this clone: Distinct nucleotide sequences in the sample also encode this CDR3. The chain links TRBV28 to TRBJ2-5; D remains unclear. CDR1 is MDHEN, CDR2 SYDVKM, per germline. CDR3 size: 12 residues. V was clipped by 6 bases and J by 6 bases, with 11 bases between them. This CDR3 is CASSPGRKTQYF. The CDR3 nucleotides are TGTGCCAGCAGCCCCGGACGGAAGACCCAGTACTTC. Together with reference TRBV28 and TRBJ2-5, the CDR3 gives the full variable domain: DVKVTQSSRYLVKRTGEKVFLECVQDMDHENMFWYRQDPGLGLRLIYFSYDVKMKEKGDIPEGYSVSREKKERFSLILESASTNQTSMYLCASSPGRKTQYFGPGTRLLVL.

Concerning this clone: Additional DNA sequences in this sample encode the identical CDR3. The chain couples TRBV11-2 to TRBJ2-7; TRBD2 aligns across 8 bases. The CDR3 has 14 amino acids. CDR1 and CDR2 (germline): SGHAT, FQNNGV. Trimming cost V 4 bases and J 3 bases; bases outside gene matches: 5. The CDR3 DNA is TGTGCCAGCAGCTCCACTAGCGGACGCTACGAGCAGTACTTC. It is translated as CASSSTSGRYEQYF. Supplemented by reference TRBV11-2 and TRBJ2-7, the full variable domain reads EAGVAQSPRYKIIEKRQSVAFWCNPISGHATLYWYQQILGQGPKLLIQFQNNGVVDDSQLPKDRFSAERLKGVDSTLKIQPAKLEDSAVYLCASSSTSGRYEQYFGPGTRLTVT.

CDR3 sequence: CASSSGTSEYTGELFF. The CDR3 DNA reads as TGTGCCAGCAGCTCCGGGACTAGCGAATACACCGGGGAGCTGTTTTTT. The V gene is TRBV5-5, the J gene TRBJ2-2, with 10 positions matching TRBD2. Germline V gene sequence: CDR1 SGHKS, CDR2 YYEKEE (reference sequence). This CDR3 is 16 amino acids long. V lost 3 bases to trimming and J lost 3 bases; unmatched junction nucleotides: 5.

The genes are TRBV9 and TRBJ2-3; no firm D call. The CDR3 is 15 residues long. V dropped 0 bases and J dropped 1 base, with 9 bases sitting between them. Looked up from germline, CDR1 is SGDLS and CDR2 is YYNGEE. The CDR3 nucleotides read TGTGCCAGCAGCGTAGGTTCTACCGGCACAGATACGCAGTATTTT. Translating it yields CASSVGSTGTDTQYF.

The V gene is TRBV7-2, the J gene TRBJ2-7; 7 nucleotides line up with TRBD2. V lost 4 bases, J lost 6 bases, and 12 bases stayed unmatched. The CDR3 consists of 15 residues. In germline, CDR1 is SGHTA, CDR2 FQGNSA. The CDR3 coding sequence is TGTGCCAGCAGCTGGGTCGGAGGGAGGGCCTCCGAGCAGTACTTC. Its protein is CASSWVGGRASEQYF.

V is TRBV28 and J is TRBJ2-7; tentative D call: TRBD2 (5 bases). Deletions cut 1 base from V and 5 bases from J, with 15 bases between. This CDR3 region has 15 residues. The germline CDR1 and CDR2 sequences are MDHEN and SYDVKM. This CDR3 is CASSLSAEVGHEQYF. CDR3 in DNA: TGTGCCAGCAGTTTATCGGCGGAGGTTGGCCACGAGCAGTACTTC.

V is TRBV5-1 and J is TRBJ2-2; TRBD2 is a possible D gene (5 bases). Germline V gene lookup returns CDR1 SGHRS and CDR2 YFSETQ. The germline V and J ends were trimmed by 1 base and 4 bases, with 5 bases remaining between them. The CDR3 loop spans 13 amino acids. The CDR3, as DNA: TGCGCCAGCAGCTTGAGCGGCACCGGGGAGCTGTTTTTT. Translation: CASSLSGTGELFF. Complete variable domain (other parts from reference TRBV5-1 and TRBJ2-2): KAGVTQTPRYLIKTRGQQVTLSCSPISGHRSVSWYQQTPGQGLQFLFEYFSETQRNKGNFPGRFSGRQFSNSRSEMNVSTLELGDSALYLCASSLSGTGELFFGEGSRLTVL.

The gene calls are TRBV11-2 and TRBJ1-2; D gene uncertain. Trimming pared 5 bases from V and 3 bases from J, leaving 13 bases between. CDR3 size: 14 residues. Germline loops: CDR1 SGHAT, CDR2 FQNNGV. CDR3: CASSPQSGDYGYTF. The CDR3 nucleotides read TGTGCCAGCAGCCCCCAAAGTGGCGACTATGGCTACACCTTC.

In regard to this clone: In the same sample, other DNA sequences code for this CDR3. The chain couples TRBV20-1 to TRBJ2-3, with D uncertain. The germline CDR1 and CDR2 sequences are DFQATT and SNEGSKA (reference sequence). The ends were cut back, 0 bases at V and 6 bases at J, with 4 bases in the middle. This CDR3 has 11 residues. CDR3: CSARDPDTQYF. In nucleotides, the CDR3 is TGCAGTGCTAGAGACCCGGATACGCAGTATTTT.